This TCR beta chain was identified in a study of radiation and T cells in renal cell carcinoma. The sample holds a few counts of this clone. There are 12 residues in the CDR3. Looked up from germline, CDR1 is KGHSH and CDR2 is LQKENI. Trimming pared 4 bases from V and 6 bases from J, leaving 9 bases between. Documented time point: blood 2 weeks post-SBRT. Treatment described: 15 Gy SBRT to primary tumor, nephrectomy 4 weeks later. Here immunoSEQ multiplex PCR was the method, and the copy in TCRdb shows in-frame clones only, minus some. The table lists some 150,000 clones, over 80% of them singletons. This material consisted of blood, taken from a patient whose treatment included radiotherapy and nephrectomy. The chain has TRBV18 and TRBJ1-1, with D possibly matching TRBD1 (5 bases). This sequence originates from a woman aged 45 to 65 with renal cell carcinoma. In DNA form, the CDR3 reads TGTGCCAGCTCACGCCAGGGAGCTGAAGCTTTCTTT. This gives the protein CASSRQGAEAFF.